Each of the 25 T cell receptor beta chains below was sequenced from the same sample in a study of cytomegalovirus exposure and HLA in healthy donors. It was with 60 Vbeta and 13 Jbeta primers that the PCR ran. The protocol was immunoSEQ multiplex PCR, while the TCRdb copy is restricted to in-frame clones and leaves out a portion. The sample yields approximately 160,000 clones, more than 60% seen once. The sample consisted of PBMCs. The receptors were sampled from a woman between 40 and 55 years old in good health and CMV-seropositive.

The chain employs TRBV19 and TRBJ2-7; D is perhaps TRBD1 (5 bases). The CDR3 length is 15 residues. Germline loops: CDR1 LNHDA, CDR2 SQIVND (reference sequence). The V gene lost 3 bases and the J gene lost 2 bases, with 14 bases spanning the gap. The CDR3 reads CASSIIRAGPYEQYF. The CDR3 DNA reads as TGTGCCAGTAGTATTATACGAGCAGGGCCCTACGAGCAGTACTTC.

This clone occurred a few times. This chain uses TRBV9 with TRBJ1-4; possible D gene TRBD1, 6 bases. The CDR3 spans 19 residues. Trimming left V 0 bases short and J 8 bases short, with 26 bases between. The germline V gene encodes CDR1 SGDLS and CDR2 YYNGEE. The CDR3 DNA reads TGTGCCAGCAGCGTAGCTGTTGAGGAGAGTTATGATGGGGGCGAAAAACTGTTTTTT. This codes for CASSVAVEESYDGGEKLFF.

V and J are TRBV6-1 and TRBJ1-5; weak D call: TRBD1 (5 bases). Trimming left V 11 bases short and J 6 bases short, with 20 bases between. Germline-derived CDR1 and CDR2 are MNHNS and SASEGT. The CDR3 covers 14 residues. The CDR3 DNA follows: TGTGCCTCCCGGGGGTCGGGACTGCCTCAGCCCCAGCATTTT. Protein: CASRGSGLPQPQHF.

This sequence joins TRBV19 and TRBJ1-5; TRBD1 is a possible D gene (5 bases). The CDR3 runs to 18 residues. Looked up from germline, CDR1 is LNHDA and CDR2 is SQIVND (reference sequence). V lost 5 bases, J lost 4 bases, and 24 bases lay in between. CDR3 region: CASSSRSLTDANNQPQHF. The CDR3 nucleotides are TGTGCCAGTAGTTCTCGGAGCCTGACAGACGCAAATAATCAGCCCCAGCATTTT.

This chain joins TRBV6-1 and TRBJ1-2; D might be TRBD1 (6 bases). The V end lost 5 bases, the J end lost 9 bases, and 13 bases lay between the germline ends. The CDR3 is 12 residues long. Germline CDR1 and CDR2: MNHNS and SASEGT. CDR3 nucleotides: TGTGCCAGCAGTTGGACAGTTTCCCGCTACACCTTC. This encodes CASSWTVSRYTF.

As regards this clone: Additional DNA sequences in this sample encode the identical CDR3. The V call is TRBV9, the J call TRBJ1-4; D not certain. CDR3 length equals 13 residues. Germline values: CDR1 SGDLS, CDR2 YYNGEE. The ends were cut back, 0 bases at V and 7 bases at J, with 7 bases in the middle. CDR3 sequence (DNA): TGTGCCAGCAGCGTAGTCCCGGGTGAAAAACTGTTTTTT. It yields the protein CASSVVPGEKLFF.

This clone was counted once. The chain couples TRBV28 to TRBJ1-5; TRBD1 aligns across 8 bases. CDR3 length: 15 amino acids. CDR1 is MDHEN and CDR2 is SYDVKM in the germline V gene. With 5 bases clipped from V and 2 bases from J, the junction kept 5 bases outside the gene matches. CDR3 loop: CASSKQGGRNQPQHF. The CDR3 bases are TGTGCCAGCAGTAAACAGGGGGGACGCAATCAGCCCCAGCATTTT.

This clone is a singleton in its sample. The chain recombines TRBV5-1 with TRBJ2-2, with 9 bases matching TRBD2. Germline assignment: CDR1 SGHRS and CDR2 YFSETQ. Trimming removed 4 bases from V and 6 bases from J; junction bases left unmatched: 7. This CDR3 region has 15 residues. The CDR3 DNA reads as TGCGCCAGCAGCAGTAGCGGGGGCCCGCCCGGGGAGCTGTTTTTT. It specifies CASSSSGGPPGELFF.

J is TRBJ2-1 and V is TRBV27; no definite D call. The germline V gene has CDR1 MNHEY and CDR2 SMNVEV (reference sequence). The CDR3 spans 11 residues. Trimming removed 5 bases from V and 4 bases from J, with 3 bases in between. CDR3: CASSRYNEQFF. The DNA of the CDR3 is TGTGCCAGCAGTCGGTACAATGAGCAGTTCTTC.

The chain has TRBV10-3 and TRBJ1-1, with a tentative D call TRBD1 (6 bases). In germline, CDR1 is ENHRY, CDR2 SYGVKD. V was pared by 4 bases and J by 10 bases, with 16 bases between. The CDR3 consists of 13 residues. CDR3 in amino acids: CAISGTGGGGAFF. The CDR3 DNA is TGTGCCATCAGTGGGACGGGGGGCGGGGGAGCTTTCTTT.

The V and J genes are TRBV7-9 and TRBJ2-3, with D unclear. Per the germline V gene, CDR1 is SEHNR and CDR2 is FQNEAQ (reference sequence). V was shortened by 6 bases and J by 6 bases, with 7 bases between the two germline ends. The CDR3 totals 11 residues. The CDR3 DNA is TGTGCCAGCAGTCCACTCGATACGCAGTATTTT. Amino acid sequence: CASSPLDTQYF.

The chain has TRBV2 and TRBJ1-6; D perhaps matches TRBD1 (6 bases). Trimming took 5 bases from V and 7 from J, leaving 12 bases between them. The germline CDR1 and CDR2 sequences are SNHLY and FYNNEI. This CDR3 has 14 amino acids. This CDR3 is CASSPVRGNSPLHF. The CDR3 nucleotides read TGTGCCAGCAGTCCCGTCAGGGGCAATTCACCCCTCCACTTT.

The chain joins TRBV7-8 to TRBJ2-3; D gene ambiguous. The V gene lost 3 bases and the J gene lost 2 bases, with 9 bases spanning the gap. CDR3 length: 14 residues. Germline V gene sequence: CDR1 SGHVS, CDR2 FQNEAQ. CDR3 sequence (DNA): TGTGCCAGCAGCTTGTGGCAGTCCACAGATACGCAGTATTTT. It yields the protein CASSLWQSTDTQYF.

The CDR3 nucleotides are TGCGCCAGCAGCGTGGATACTAGGAAAGAGACCCAGTACTTC. Translated: CASSVDTRKETQYF. The V call is TRBV5-1, the J call TRBJ2-5; the D gene is possibly TRBD2 (5 bases). Looked up from germline, CDR1 is SGHRS and CDR2 is YFSETQ. The CDR3 is 14 residues long. The ends were cut back, 4 bases at V and 3 bases at J, with 13 bases in the middle.

Only one count was recorded for this clone. The rearrangement uses TRBV5-1 and TRBJ1-1, with a possible D match to TRBD1 (5 bases). The CDR3 length is 13 residues. V shed 6 bases and J shed 1 base, with 10 bases lying between them. Germline loops: CDR1 SGHRS, CDR2 YFSETQ. CDR3 sequence: CASTRRENTEAFF. The CDR3 nucleotides are TGCGCCAGCACCCGCAGGGAGAACACTGAAGCTTTCTTT.

The gene calls are TRBV5-1 and TRBJ1-3; no clear D gene. In germline, CDR1 is SGHRS, CDR2 YFSETQ. This CDR3 spans 16 amino acids. V lost 4 bases and J 0 bases, leaving 14 bases between the germline ends. The CDR3 sequence is CASSVFQRDSGNTIYF. The CDR3, as DNA: TGCGCCAGCAGCGTGTTCCAGCGGGACTCTGGAAACACCATATATTTT.

The chain joins TRBV5-6 to TRBJ1-1, with a tentative D call TRBD1 (6 bases). V was pared by 4 bases and J by 7 bases, with 20 bases between. CDR1 SGHDT and CDR2 YYEEEE come from the germline V gene. This CDR3 has 15 residues. The CDR3: CASSQGQISRREAFF. The CDR3 nucleotides read TGTGCCAGCAGCCAGGGACAAATTAGCAGGCGTGAAGCTTTCTTT.

This chain connects TRBV28 to TRBJ1-3; 7 bases are shared with TRBD1. This CDR3 spans 16 amino acids. Germline loops: CDR1 MDHEN, CDR2 SYDVKM. The J segment lost 2 bases and the V segment lost 4 bases, leaving 8 bases of the junction unmatched. CDR3 DNA sequence: TGTGCCAGCAGTTCTACAGGGGAACACGCTGGAAACACCATATATTTT. Residues: CASSSTGEHAGNTIYF.

Details on this clone: One end of the junction fails to match germline, which may point to a read error. The DNA of the CDR3 is TGTGCCAGCAGCGTAGCCGGGAGCACGAACACCGGGGAGCTGTTTTTT. The encoded protein is CASSVAGSTNTGELFF. This chain links TRBV7-6 with TRBJ2-2; D might be TRBD2 (6 bases). This CDR3 contains 16 residues. From germline, CDR1 is SGHVS and CDR2 FNYEAQ.

CDR3 DNA sequence: TGTGCCAGCAGCTTGGGGGGCAGGAACACTGAAGCTTTCTTT. Protein sequence: CASSLGGRNTEAFF. This chain uses TRBV5-4 with TRBJ1-1; a possible D gene is TRBD1 (5 bases). The CDR3 consists of 14 residues. The V gene lost 0 bases and the J gene lost 1 base, with 7 bases spanning the gap. Germline values: CDR1 SGHNT, CDR2 YYREEE (reference sequence).

The chain carries TRBV6-1 and TRBJ2-7, with TRBD2 identical over 10 bases. CDR3 size: 13 residues. CDR1 is MNHNS, CDR2 SASEGT, per germline. CDR3 protein: CVCGLAVSYEQYF. DNA of the CDR3: TGTGTATGCGGACTAGCGGTTTCCTACGAGCAGTACTTC.

This chain connects TRBV6-5 to TRBJ1-2, with TRBD1 matching over 10 bases. Germline trimming cut 5 bases from V and 2 bases from J; bases unmatched to any gene: 5. The CDR3 runs to 15 residues. The germline gives CDR1 MNHEY, CDR2 SVGAGI. In DNA, the CDR3 is TGTGCCAGCAGTCGGGACAGGGGAGCGAACTATGGCTACACCTTC. Its protein product is CASSRDRGANYGYTF.

V and J are TRBV4-3 and TRBJ1-1; D might be TRBD1 (5 bases). Trimming took 2 bases from V and 5 from J, leaving 15 bases between them. Germline values: CDR1 LGHNA, CDR2 YSLEER. This CDR3 has 15 amino acids. The CDR3 loop reads CASSQYQGIRTEAFF. The CDR3 nucleotides read TGCGCCAGCAGCCAATACCAGGGTATAAGGACTGAAGCTTTCTTT.

This sequence joins TRBV7-9 and TRBJ2-3; 8 bases are a match to TRBD2. Per germline, CDR1 SEHNR and CDR2 FQNEAQ (reference sequence). This CDR3 comprises 15 residues. V lost 5 bases and J lost 4; bases outside the gene matches: 8. CDR3 nucleotide sequence: TGTGCCAGCAGCCCCACGGGGGGGCCCTCAGATACGCAGTATTTT. Its protein product is CASSPTGGPSDTQYF.

The sample holds a few counts of this clone. The genes are TRBV30 and TRBJ1-2; 9 bases align to TRBD1. The J segment lost 6 bases and the V segment lost 4 bases, leaving 6 bases of the junction unmatched. This CDR3 is 13 amino acids long. Germline CDR1 is GTSNPN and CDR2 is SVGIG (reference sequence). CDR3 bases: TGTGCCTGGACAGGGGACAGGGTCCATGGCTACACCTTC. Protein sequence: CAWTGDRVHGYTF.